This T cell receptor (beta chain) is drawn from a study of T cell responses to AZD1222 COVID-19 vaccine. Study conclusions and caveats: Donors were chiefly white British, with a greater number of females, and clonal diversity was perhaps underestimated. The reported proportion of spike-specific TCRs targeting unmutated variant regions was nearly half. Recipients of AZD1222 seropositive at baseline numbered only 6 or 7.

V was shortened by 3 bases and J by 1 base, with 9 bases between the two germline ends. The CDR3 extends over 14 amino acids. The germline CDR1 and CDR2 sequences are LNHDA and SQIVND (reference sequence). Regarding this clone: The target antigen is unknown. Other DNA sequences of this sample code for an identical CDR3.

TCRdb's table, derived via immunoSEQ multiplex PCR, lists solely in-frame clones and lacks some. The sample records 200,000 to 250,000 clones, roughly 94% being singletons. The sequence came from an adult who received the MenACWY meningococcal vaccine as a control. The material sequenced was peripheral blood, taken 28 days after the second dose of the MenACWY control vaccine. This rearrangement joins TRBV19 to TRBJ1-1, with D possibly matching TRBD1 (5 bases). The CDR3 reads CASSIQGANTEAFF. Here the CDR3 DNA reads TGTGCCAGTAGTATCCAGGGTGCGAACACTGAAGCTTTCTTT.